This T cell receptor beta chain appears in the sequencing data of a study of cytomegalovirus exposure and HLA in healthy donors. Whole-study context: Unique TCR beta sequences numbering over 100 million came from around 180 million T cells in an earlier analysis. Findings and limits, study-wide: Data from an earlier analysis indicated that most TCR beta V segments were productive either about 90% or about 30% of the time. In a later analysis, HLA-associated TCR beta chains were more clonally expanded than equally common others. Available immune exposure information was restricted to CMV serostatus only.

The V gene lost 4 bases and the J gene lost 8 bases, with 12 bases spanning the gap. This CDR3 contains 12 residues. Looked up from germline, CDR1 is SGHNT and CDR2 is YYREEE (reference sequence). The PCR ran on 60 Vbeta and 13 Jbeta primers. Clones were sequenced by immunoSEQ multiplex PCR, and TCRdb holds only the in-frame ones, with some missing. This sample's table has about 160,000 clones. A note on this clone: Antigen specificity is unknown.

Input material: PBMCs. This TCR was recovered from a man aged 25-40 years in good health and CMV-seronegative. The rearrangement joins TRBV5-4 to TRBJ1-2; D possibly corresponds to TRBD1 (5 bases). The CDR3 nucleotides are TGTGCCAGCAGCCCGGACACTCACGGCTACACCTTC. It is translated as CASSPDTHGYTF.